This entry is about one T cell receptor beta chain. This sample was taken from a study of blood T cell repertoires in COVID-19. J was trimmed by 2 bases and V by 7 bases; bases with no gene match: 4. Per the germline V gene, CDR1 is WSHSY and CDR2 is SAAADI. There are 14 residues in the CDR3. Clones were sequenced by immunoSEQ multiplex PCR, and TCRdb holds only the in-frame ones, with some missing. The data contain some 170,000 clones, around 82% of them singletons. The source is a man aged 35 to 55 who had recovered from COVID-19. The chain couples TRBV10-2 to TRBJ1-5; TRBD1 matches at 8 bases. The specimen was PBMCs or T cells enriched from blood (not recorded which). The CDR3 here is CASKDRGGNQPQHF. CDR3 coding DNA: TGCGCCAGCAAAGACAGGGGTGGCAATCAGCCCCAGCATTTT.